These 13 T cell receptor beta chains were sequenced from one sample in a study of beta chain features in type 1 diabetes. All of the isolated RNA was reverse transcribed, so expressed TCRB transcripts were sequenced. Data came from immunoSEQ multiplex PCR; TCRdb stores just in-frame clones and leaves some out. The sample has 220,000 or so clones, 55% to 70% seen once; the top ten hold about 0.05%. The sequencing sample was made of naive CD4+ T cells from blood. These receptors were taken from a man aged 25-40 years in good health.

The CDR3 DNA follows: TGCGCCAGCAGCTTGGGGCGGGGGCGCACAGATACGCAGTATTTT. The encoded protein is CASSLGRGRTDTQYF. This chain links TRBV5-1 with TRBJ2-3, with D perhaps TRBD2 (7 bases). Germline-derived CDR1 and CDR2 are SGHRS and YFSETQ. The CDR3 consists of 15 residues. Between the trimmed V and J ends, which lost 0 bases and 1 base, there was a span of 9 bases.

The chain combines TRBV27 with TRBJ2-7; 9 bases map to TRBD2. The CDR3 spans 15 residues. Germline V CDR1 and CDR2: MNHEY, SMNVEV (reference sequence). V shed 6 bases and J 3 bases; nucleotides not matched to a gene: 9. The CDR3 loop is CASRHVASGIYEQYF. The CDR3 coding sequence is TGTGCCAGCAGACACGTGGCTAGCGGGATCTACGAGCAGTACTTC.

The chain employs TRBV23-1 and TRBJ2-3, with D tentatively TRBD2 (5 bases). TRBV23-1 is sorted into the ORF group, with uncertain function. The CDR3 consists of 14 residues. Deletions cut 6 bases from V and 1 base from J, with 11 bases between. DNA for the CDR3: TGCGCCAGCAGGGGGAAGGGAGGCACAGATACGCAGTATTTT. It is translated as CASRGKGGTDTQYF.

The J gene is TRBJ2-3, the V gene TRBV20-1; D remains unclear. Germline loops: CDR1 DFQATT, CDR2 SNEGSKA (reference sequence). The CDR3 is 11 amino acids. Trimming removed 7 bases from V and 2 bases from J, with 7 bases in between. The CDR3 DNA is TGCAGTGTGGGCCCCACAGATACGCAGTATTTT. Its protein is CSVGPTDTQYF.

J is TRBJ2-6 and V is TRBV15; D call uncertain. V was shortened by 1 base and J by 3 bases, with 7 bases between the two germline ends. Germline V gives CDR1 LNHNV, CDR2 YYDKDF (reference sequence). The CDR3 is 15 amino acids. The CDR3 sequence is CATSRVGFGANVLTF. The CDR3 DNA is TGTGCCACCAGCAGAGTAGGGTTTGGGGCCAACGTCCTGACTTTC. The variable domain in full, with the rest retrieved from reference TRBV15 and TRBJ2-6, is DAMVIQNPRYQVTQFGKPVTLSCSQTLNHNVMYWYQQKSSQAPKLLFHYYDKDFNNEADTPDNFQSRRPNTSFCFLDIRSPGLGDTAMYLCATSRVGFGANVLTFGAGSRLTVL.

J is TRBJ2-7 and V is TRBV29-1; TRBD2 agrees at 8 bases. Germline CDR1 is SQVTM and CDR2 is ANQGSEA. V shed 7 bases, J shed 2 bases, and the junction held 10 bases outside the gene matches. The CDR3 sequence is 14 residues long. CDR3: CSAAVSGRTYEQYF. The CDR3 DNA follows: TGCAGCGCTGCTGTAAGCGGGAGAACCTACGAGCAGTACTTC.

The genes are TRBV28 and TRBJ2-4; D remains unclear. Trimming took 5 bases from V and 0 from J, leaving 14 bases between them. The CDR3 is 16 residues long. Germline assignment: CDR1 MDHEN and CDR2 SYDVKM. The CDR3 coding sequence is TGTGCCAGCAGTCCCATCGGAGAGTTAGCCAAAAACATTCAGTACTTC. It specifies CASSPIGELAKNIQYF.

V and J are TRBV13 and TRBJ2-1, with D perhaps TRBD1 or TRBD2 (5 bases each). The V gene lost 1 base and the J gene lost 2 bases, with 12 bases spanning the gap. The germline gives CDR1 PRHDT, CDR2 FYEKMQ (reference sequence). The CDR3 totals 16 residues. This CDR3 is CASSLVSLGAYNEQFF. CDR3 in DNA: TGTGCCAGCAGCTTAGTTAGTCTGGGGGCCTACAATGAGCAGTTCTTC.

The rearrangement links TRBV30 to TRBJ2-5; 8 bases fit TRBD2. The CDR3 is 14 residues long. Germline CDR1 and CDR2: GTSNPN and SVGIG (reference sequence). Germline trimming cut 2 bases from V and 7 bases from J; bases unmatched to any gene: 9. CDR3 in DNA: TGTGCCTGGAGTATCCCCGGGGGGGCAGGGACCCAGTACTTC. Its protein product is CAWSIPGGAGTQYF.

The rearrangement links TRBV7-2 to TRBJ2-2; D perhaps matches TRBD1 (5 bases). Germline CDR1 is SGHTA and CDR2 is FQGNSA. V was cut by 1 base and J by 4 bases, with 7 bases left in between. CDR3 size: 14 residues. CDR3 bases: TGTGCCAGCAGCTTAGTTCAGGGCACCGGGGAGCTGTTTTTT. Translation: CASSLVQGTGELFF.

This clone was recorded a few times. The V call is TRBV30, the J call TRBJ2-5; D is undetermined. Germline V gene lookup returns CDR1 GTSNPN and CDR2 SVGIG (reference sequence). V was clipped by 1 base and J by 10 bases, with 10 bases between them. This CDR3 comprises 11 residues. CDR3 nucleotides: TGTGCCTGGAGTGGTCAGAGAGACCAGTACTTC. This translates into CAWSGQRDQYF.

This chain uses TRBV4-2 with TRBJ1-4; D unresolved. The V end was cut by 4 bases, the J end by 0 bases, with 9 bases between. The CDR3 consists of 15 residues. Germline V lookup: CDR1 LGHNA, CDR2 YNFKEQ. The CDR3 region is CASSLASATNEKLFF. CDR3 in DNA: TGTGCCAGCAGCCTAGCGAGTGCAACTAATGAAAAACTGTTTTTT.

There are a few counts of this clone. This sequence joins TRBV2 and TRBJ1-6, with D maybe TRBD1 (5 bases). Per the germline V gene, CDR1 is SNHLY and CDR2 is FYNNEI. CDR3 size: 11 residues. V dropped 6 bases and J dropped 18 bases, with 15 bases sitting between them. The CDR3 sequence is CASRSMGEAHF. The CDR3 region has the DNA TGTGCCAGCAGGAGTATGGGGGAAGCCCACTTT.